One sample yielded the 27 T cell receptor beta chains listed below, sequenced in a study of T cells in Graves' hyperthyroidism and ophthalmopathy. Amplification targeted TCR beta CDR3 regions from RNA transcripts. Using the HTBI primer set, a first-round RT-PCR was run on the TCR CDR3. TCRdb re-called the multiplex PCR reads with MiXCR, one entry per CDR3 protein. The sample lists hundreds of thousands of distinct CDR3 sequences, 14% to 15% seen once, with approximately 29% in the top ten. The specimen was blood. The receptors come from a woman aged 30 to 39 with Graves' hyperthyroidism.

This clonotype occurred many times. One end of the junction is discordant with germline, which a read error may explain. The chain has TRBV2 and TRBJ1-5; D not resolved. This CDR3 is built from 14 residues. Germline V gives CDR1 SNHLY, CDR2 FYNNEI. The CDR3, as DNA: TGTGCCAGCAGGGAAGACGGTAGCAATCAGCCCCAGCATTTT. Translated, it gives CASREDGSNQPQHF.

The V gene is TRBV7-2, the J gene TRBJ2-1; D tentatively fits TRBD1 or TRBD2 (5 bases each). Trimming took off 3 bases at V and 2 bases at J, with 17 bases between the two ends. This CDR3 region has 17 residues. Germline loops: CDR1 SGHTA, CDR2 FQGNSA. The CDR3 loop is CASSLGSRGVPYNEQFF. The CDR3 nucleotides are TGTGCCAGCAGCTTGGGGTCGAGGGGAGTCCCCTACAATGAGCAGTTCTTC.

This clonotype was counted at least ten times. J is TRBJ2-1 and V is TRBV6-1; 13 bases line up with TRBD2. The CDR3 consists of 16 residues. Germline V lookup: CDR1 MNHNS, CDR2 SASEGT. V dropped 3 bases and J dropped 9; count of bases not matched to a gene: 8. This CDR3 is CASSDFWTSGSSEQFF. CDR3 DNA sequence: TGTGCCAGCAGTGACTTCTGGACTAGCGGGAGCAGTGAGCAGTTCTTC.

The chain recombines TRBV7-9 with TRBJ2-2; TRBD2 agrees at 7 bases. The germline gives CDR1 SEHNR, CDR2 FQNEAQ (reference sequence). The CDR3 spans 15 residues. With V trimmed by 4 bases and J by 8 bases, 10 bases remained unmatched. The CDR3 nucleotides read TGTGCCAGCAGCTCAAGGGGACTACAAACTGGGGAGCTGTTTTTT. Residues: CASSSRGLQTGELFF.

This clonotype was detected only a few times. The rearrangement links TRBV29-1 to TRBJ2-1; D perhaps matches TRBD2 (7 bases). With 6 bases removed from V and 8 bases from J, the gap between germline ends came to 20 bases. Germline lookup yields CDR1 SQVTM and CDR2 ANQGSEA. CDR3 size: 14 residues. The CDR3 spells CSVRQGTRGYEQFF. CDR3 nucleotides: TGCAGCGTCCGCCAGGGGACGCGGGGGTATGAGCAGTTCTTC.

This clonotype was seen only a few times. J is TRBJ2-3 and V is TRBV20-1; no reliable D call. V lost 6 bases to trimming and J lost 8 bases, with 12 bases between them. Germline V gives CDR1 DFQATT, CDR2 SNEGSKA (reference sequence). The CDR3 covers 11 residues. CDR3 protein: CSARRVTTQYF. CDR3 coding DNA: TGCAGTGCGCGCCGGGTGACTACGCAGTATTTT.

The CDR3 sequence: CASSPRVGGTSTDTQYF. In nucleotides, the CDR3 is TGTGCCAGCAGCCCCCGGGTAGGCGGGACTAGCACAGATACGCAGTATTTT. The chain couples TRBV7-9 to TRBJ2-3, with a weak D call TRBD2 (6 bases). The CDR3 has 17 residues. V gave up 5 bases and J gave up 0 bases, with 18 bases separating them. From germline, CDR1 is SEHNR and CDR2 FQNEAQ (reference sequence).

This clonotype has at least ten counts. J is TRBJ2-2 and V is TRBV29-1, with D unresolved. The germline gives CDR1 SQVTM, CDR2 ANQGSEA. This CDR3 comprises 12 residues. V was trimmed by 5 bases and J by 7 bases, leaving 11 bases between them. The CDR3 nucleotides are TGCAGCGTTAGGTCTTCTAGCGGGGAGCTGTTTTTT. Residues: CSVRSSSGELFF.

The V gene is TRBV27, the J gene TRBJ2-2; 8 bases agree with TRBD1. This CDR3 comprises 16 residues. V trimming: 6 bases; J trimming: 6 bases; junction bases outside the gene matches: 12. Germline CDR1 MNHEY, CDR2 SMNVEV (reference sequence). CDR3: CASSHYHPDRAGELFF. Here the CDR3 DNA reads TGTGCCAGCAGCCACTATCATCCGGACAGGGCCGGGGAGCTGTTTTTT.

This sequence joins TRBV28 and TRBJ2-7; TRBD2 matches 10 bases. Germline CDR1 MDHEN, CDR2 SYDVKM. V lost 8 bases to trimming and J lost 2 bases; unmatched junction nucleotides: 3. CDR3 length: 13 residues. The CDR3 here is CASPGTSAYEQYF. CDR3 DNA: TGTGCCAGCCCTGGGACTAGCGCCTACGAGCAGTACTTC.

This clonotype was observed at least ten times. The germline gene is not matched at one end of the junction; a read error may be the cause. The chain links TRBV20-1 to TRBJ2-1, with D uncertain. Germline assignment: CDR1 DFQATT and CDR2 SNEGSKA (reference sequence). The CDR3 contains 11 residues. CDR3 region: CSAREYNEQFF. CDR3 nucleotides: TGCAGTGCTCGAGAGTACAATGAGCAGTTCTTC.

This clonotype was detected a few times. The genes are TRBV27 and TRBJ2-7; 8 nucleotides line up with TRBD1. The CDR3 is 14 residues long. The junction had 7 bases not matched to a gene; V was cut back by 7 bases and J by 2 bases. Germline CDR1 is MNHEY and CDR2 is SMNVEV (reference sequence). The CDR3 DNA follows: TGTGCCAGCAAGGGCGGACAGGGTCCCTACGAGCAGTACTTC. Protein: CASKGGQGPYEQYF.

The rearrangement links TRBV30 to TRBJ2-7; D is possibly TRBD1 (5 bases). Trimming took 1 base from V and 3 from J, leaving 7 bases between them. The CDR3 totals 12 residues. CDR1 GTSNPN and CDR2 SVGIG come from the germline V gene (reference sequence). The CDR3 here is CAWSEGLYEQYF. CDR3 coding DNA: TGTGCCTGGAGTGAGGGGCTCTACGAGCAGTACTTC.

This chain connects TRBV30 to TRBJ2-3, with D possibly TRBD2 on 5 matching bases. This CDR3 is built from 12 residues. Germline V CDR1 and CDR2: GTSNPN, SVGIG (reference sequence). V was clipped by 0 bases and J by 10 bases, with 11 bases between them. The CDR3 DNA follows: TGTGCCTGGAGTGTCCTCGGGAATTCGCAGTATTTT. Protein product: CAWSVLGNSQYF.

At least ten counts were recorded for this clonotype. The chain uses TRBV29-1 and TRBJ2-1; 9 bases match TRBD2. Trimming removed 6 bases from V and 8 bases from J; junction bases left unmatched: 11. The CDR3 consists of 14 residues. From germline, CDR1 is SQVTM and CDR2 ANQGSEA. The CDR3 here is CSVEGGGVVDEQFF. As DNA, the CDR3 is TGCAGCGTGGAGGGCGGGGGGGTTGTTGATGAGCAGTTCTTC.

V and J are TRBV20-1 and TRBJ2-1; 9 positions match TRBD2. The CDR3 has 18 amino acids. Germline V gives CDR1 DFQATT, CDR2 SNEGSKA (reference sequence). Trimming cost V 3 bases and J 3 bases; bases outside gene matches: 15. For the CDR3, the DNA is TGCAGTGCTAGTTCGTGGAGCGGGAGGACCACCTACTACAATGAGCAGTTCTTC. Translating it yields CSASSWSGRTTYYNEQFF.

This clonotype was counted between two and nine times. The CDR3 here is CASSRDNRYGYTF. The CDR3 coding sequence is TGTGCCAGCAGCCGGGACAACCGCTATGGCTACACCTTC. The genes are TRBV5-4 and TRBJ1-2; D perhaps matches TRBD1 (6 bases). This CDR3 region has 13 residues. The V end lost 4 bases, the J end lost 4 bases, and 11 bases lay between the germline ends. Germline V gene sequence: CDR1 SGHNT, CDR2 YYREEE (reference sequence).

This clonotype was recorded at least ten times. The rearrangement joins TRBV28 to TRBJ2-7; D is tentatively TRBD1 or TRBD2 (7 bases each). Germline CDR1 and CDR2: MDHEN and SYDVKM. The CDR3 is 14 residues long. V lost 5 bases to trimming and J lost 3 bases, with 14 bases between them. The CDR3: CASSQGGAHYEQYF. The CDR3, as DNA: TGTGCCAGCAGTCAGGGGGGGGCCCACTACGAGCAGTACTTC.

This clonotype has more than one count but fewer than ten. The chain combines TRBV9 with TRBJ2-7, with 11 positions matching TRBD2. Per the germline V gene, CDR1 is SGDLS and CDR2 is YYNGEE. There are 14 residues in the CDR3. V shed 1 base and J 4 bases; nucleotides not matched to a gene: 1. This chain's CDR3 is CASSVTSGRYEQYF. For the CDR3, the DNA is TGTGCCAGCAGCGTAACTAGCGGGAGATACGAGCAGTACTTC.

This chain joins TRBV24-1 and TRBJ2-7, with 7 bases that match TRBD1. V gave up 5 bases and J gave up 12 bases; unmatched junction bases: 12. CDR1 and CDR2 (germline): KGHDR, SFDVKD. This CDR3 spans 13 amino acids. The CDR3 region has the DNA TGTGCCACCAGTGGCCGCCGGGACAGTGTGTGGTACTTC. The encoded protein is CATSGRRDSVWYF.

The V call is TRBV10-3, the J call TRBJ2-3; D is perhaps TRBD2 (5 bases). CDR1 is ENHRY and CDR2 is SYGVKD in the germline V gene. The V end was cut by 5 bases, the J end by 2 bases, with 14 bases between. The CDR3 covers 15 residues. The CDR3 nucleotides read TGTGCCATCAGTTCTAGCCCCTCCTTCACAGATACGCAGTATTTT. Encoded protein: CAISSSPSFTDTQYF.

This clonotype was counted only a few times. CDR3 DNA sequence: TGTGCCAGCAGGCGGGACAGCACTAATCAGCCCCAGCATTTT. It translates to CASRRDSTNQPQHF. The J gene is TRBJ1-5, the V gene TRBV2, with 7 bases identical to TRBD1. CDR3 length: 14 residues. The germline CDR1 and CDR2 sequences are SNHLY and FYNNEI. The J segment lost 4 bases and the V segment lost 6 bases, leaving 6 bases of the junction unmatched. Supplemented by reference TRBV2 and TRBJ1-5, the full variable domain reads EPEVTQTPSHQVTQMGQEVILRCVPISNHLYFYWYRQILGQKVEFLVSFYNNEISEKSEIFDDQFSVERPDGSNFTLKIRSTKLEDSAMYFCASRRDSTNQPQHFGDGTRLSIL.

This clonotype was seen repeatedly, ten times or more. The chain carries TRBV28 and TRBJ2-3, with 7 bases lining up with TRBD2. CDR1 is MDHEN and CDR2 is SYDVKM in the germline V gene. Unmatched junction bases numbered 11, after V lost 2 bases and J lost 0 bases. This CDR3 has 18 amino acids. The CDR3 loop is CASSLPPRLAGSTDTQYF. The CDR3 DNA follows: TGTGCCAGCAGTTTACCCCCCCGTTTAGCGGGTAGCACAGATACGCAGTATTTT.

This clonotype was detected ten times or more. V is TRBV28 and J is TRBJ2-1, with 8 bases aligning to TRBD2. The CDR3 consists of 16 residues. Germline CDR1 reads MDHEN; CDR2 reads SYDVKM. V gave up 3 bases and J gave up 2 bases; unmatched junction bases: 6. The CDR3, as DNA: TGTGCCAGCAGTTTCAGCCCGGGAGGGCCCTACAATGAGCAGTTCTTC. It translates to CASSFSPGGPYNEQFF.

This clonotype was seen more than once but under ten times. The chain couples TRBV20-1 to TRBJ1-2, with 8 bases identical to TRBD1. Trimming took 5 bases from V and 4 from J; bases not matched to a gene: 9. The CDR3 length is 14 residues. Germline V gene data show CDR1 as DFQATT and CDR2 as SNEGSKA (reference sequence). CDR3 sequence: CSAFSGTGTYGYTF. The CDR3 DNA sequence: TGCAGTGCTTTCTCCGGGACAGGAACCTATGGCTACACCTTC.

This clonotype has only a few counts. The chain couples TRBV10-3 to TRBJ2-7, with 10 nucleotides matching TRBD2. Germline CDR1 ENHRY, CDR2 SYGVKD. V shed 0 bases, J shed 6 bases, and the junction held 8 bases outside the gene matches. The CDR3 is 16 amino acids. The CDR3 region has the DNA TGTGCCATCAGTGAGTCGATTCCTAGCGGGAGTGGCGAGCAGTACTTC. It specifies CAISESIPSGSGEQYF.

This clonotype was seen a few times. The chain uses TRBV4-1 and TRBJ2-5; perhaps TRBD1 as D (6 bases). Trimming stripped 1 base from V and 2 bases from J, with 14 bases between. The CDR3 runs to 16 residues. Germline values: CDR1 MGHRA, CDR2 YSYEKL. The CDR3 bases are TGCGCCAGCAGCCAAGGACAAGGACAGAGACAAGAGACCCAGTACTTC. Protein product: CASSQGQGQRQETQYF.